This entry lists 25 T cell receptor beta chains sequenced from one sample in a study of CD8+CD57+ T cells in acquired aplastic anemia. Flow cytometry had shown expanded CD8+CD57+ cells in the patients chosen for sequencing. Genomic DNA served as template for TCR beta VDJ and CDR3 profiling. Each CDR3 protein gets one entry after TCRdb re-called the reads with MiXCR. This sample yields 150,000 or so distinct CDR3 sequences, of which over 50% are seen a single time; 9.5% to 15% belongs to the top ten. The sample consisted of sorted CD4+, CD8+, or CD8+CD57+ T cells (not recorded which) from PBMCs. Receptors were obtained from a human donor with aplastic anemia.

The V and J genes are TRBV20-1 and TRBJ2-7; D is unresolved. With 0 bases removed from V and 6 bases from J, the gap between germline ends came to 12 bases. This CDR3 spans 13 amino acids. CDR1 DFQATT and CDR2 SNEGSKA come from the germline V gene (reference sequence). The CDR3 sequence: CSARDNQKLEQYF. CDR3 nucleotide sequence: TGCAGTGCTAGAGATAATCAAAAACTCGAGCAGTACTTC.

This clonotype was counted at least ten times. The rearrangement uses TRBV6-5 and TRBJ2-5; TRBD1 matches at 7 bases. V lost 4 bases, J lost 5 bases, and 4 bases stayed unmatched. Germline values: CDR1 MNHEY, CDR2 SVGAGI. The CDR3 covers 13 residues. This CDR3 reads CASSSTGDETQYF. The CDR3 region has the DNA TGTGCCAGCAGTTCCACAGGGGACGAGACCCAGTACTTC.

This clonotype was picked up many times. V usage is TRBV7-2 and J usage is TRBJ1-6; D gene unclear. CDR3 length: 11 amino acids. The germline gives CDR1 SGHTA, CDR2 FQGNSA. V lost 1 base, J lost 15 bases, and 7 bases lay in between. CDR3 sequence: CASSLDSLLHF. The CDR3 DNA sequence: TGTGCCAGCAGCTTAGACAGTCTCCTCCACTTT.

The chain joins TRBV24-1 to TRBJ2-7; tentative D call: TRBD1 (7 bases). Looked up from germline, CDR1 is KGHDR and CDR2 is SFDVKD. There are 15 residues in the CDR3. Trimming took off 6 bases at V and 5 bases at J, with 19 bases between the two ends. CDR3 nucleotide sequence: TGTGCCACCAGTCGCCACACGCGCAGGGGGGACGAGCAGTACTTC. It specifies CATSRHTRRGDEQYF.

This clonotype was seen many times. This CDR3 reads CATSGMRTGVREKLFF. In DNA form, the CDR3 reads TGTGCCACCAGCGGAATGCGGACGGGGGTTAGGGAAAAACTGTTTTTT. The V and J genes are TRBV15 and TRBJ1-4; D possibly corresponds to TRBD1 (5 bases). Germline V CDR1 and CDR2: LNHNV, YYDKDF (reference sequence). This CDR3 has 16 residues. Trimming took 5 bases from V and 8 from J, leaving 21 bases between them.

This chain joins TRBV20-1 and TRBJ2-2; tentative D call: TRBD2 (5 bases). This CDR3 has 12 residues. CDR1 and CDR2 (germline): DFQATT, SNEGSKA (reference sequence). Trimming stripped 5 bases from V and 8 bases from J, with 12 bases between. CDR3 region: CSASRAGGELFF. The CDR3 DNA sequence: TGCAGTGCTTCGCGGGCAGGTGGGGAGCTGTTTTTT.

The table lists this clonotype with a few counts. V gene TRBV7-6 combines with J gene TRBJ1-1; D unclear. The length of the CDR3 is 13 residues. Germline V gene sequence: CDR1 SGHVS, CDR2 FNYEAQ. Between the trimmed V and J ends, which lost 5 bases and 3 bases, there was a span of 10 bases. The DNA for the CDR3 is TGTGCCAGCAGCCGGGCGACTTACACTGAAGCTTTCTTT. Protein product: CASSRATYTEAFF.

This chain links TRBV11-2 with TRBJ1-2, with 8 bases aligning to TRBD1. CDR1 SGHAT and CDR2 FQNNGV come from the germline V gene. There are 16 residues in the CDR3. V gave up 5 bases and J gave up 4 bases; unmatched junction bases: 12. CDR3 coding DNA: TGTGCCAGCAGCCAAACCGGGACAGGCCAAACCTATGGCTACACCTTC. This translates into CASSQTGTGQTYGYTF.

The J gene is TRBJ1-2, the V gene TRBV29-1; TRBD1 matches 7 bases. The CDR3 runs to 14 residues. J gave up 8 bases and V 0 bases, and 9 bases lay outside the gene matches. Germline V lookup: CDR1 SQVTM, CDR2 ANQGSEA. The CDR3 region is CSVEEGQMLTGYTF. CDR3 DNA sequence: TGCAGCGTTGAAGAGGGACAGATGCTTACAGGCTACACCTTC.

This clonotype was detected a few times. The chain recombines TRBV19 with TRBJ1-5; tentative D call: TRBD1 (6 bases). The CDR3 length is 14 residues. V was trimmed by 7 bases and J by 3 bases, leaving 13 bases between them. In germline, CDR1 is LNHDA, CDR2 SQIVND (reference sequence). The CDR3, as DNA: TGTGCCAGTACTTTTACAGGGTTCAATCAGCCCCAGCATTTT. Residues: CASTFTGFNQPQHF.

The chain is built from TRBV25-1 and TRBJ2-7; 11 nucleotides line up with TRBD2. V trimming: 5 bases; J trimming: 6 bases; junction bases outside the gene matches: 6. The CDR3 is made up of 14 amino acids. Per germline, CDR1 MGHDK and CDR2 SYGVNS. CDR3 nucleotides: TGTGCCAGCAGTTTTAGCGGGAGGGGAGTCGAGCAGTACTTC. Amino acids: CASSFSGRGVEQYF.

The V gene is TRBV2, the J gene TRBJ1-1; D unclear. The CDR3 contains 13 residues. Trimming left V 6 bases short and J 4 bases short, with 12 bases between. The germline V gene has CDR1 SNHLY and CDR2 FYNNEI. Here the CDR3 reads CASRELLVTEAFF. CDR3 DNA sequence: TGTGCCAGCAGGGAGTTGCTGGTCACTGAAGCTTTCTTT. The whole variable domain, filled in from reference TRBV2 and TRBJ1-1, reads EPEVTQTPSHQVTQMGQEVILRCVPISNHLYFYWYRQILGQKVEFLVSFYNNEISEKSEIFDDQFSVERPDGSNFTLKIRSTKLEDSAMYFCASRELLVTEAFFGQGTRLTVV.

CDR3 residues: CATSMGPTMSKPQHF. CDR3 sequence (DNA): TGTGCCACCAGCATGGGACCTACGATGTCTAAGCCCCAGCATTTT. The J gene is TRBJ1-5, the V gene TRBV15; tentatively, D is TRBD1 (5 bases). The CDR3 runs to 15 residues. Trimming pared 4 bases from V and 8 bases from J, leaving 18 bases between. In germline, CDR1 is LNHNV, CDR2 YYDKDF (reference sequence).

This clonotype was counted many times. The chain carries TRBV2 and TRBJ1-5, with 11 positions matching TRBD1. This CDR3 spans 13 amino acids. Germline V gene lookup returns CDR1 SNHLY and CDR2 FYNNEI. V trimming: 8 bases; J trimming: 7 bases; junction bases outside the gene matches: 4. CDR3 amino acids: CASQWDRGQPQHF. As DNA, the CDR3 is TGTGCCAGCCAATGGGACAGGGGGCAGCCCCAGCATTTT.

This clonotype has only a few counts. V gene TRBV25-1 combines with J gene TRBJ2-7, with D uncertain. The CDR3 has 12 amino acids. With 5 bases removed from V and 2 bases from J, the gap between germline ends came to 7 bases. CDR1 MGHDK and CDR2 SYGVNS come from the germline V gene. The CDR3 DNA sequence: TGTGCCAGCAGTCACCGAACCTACGAGCAGTACTTC. Its protein product is CASSHRTYEQYF.

The chain couples TRBV7-2 to TRBJ2-5, with a possible D match to TRBD1 (6 bases). V was pared by 7 bases and J by 4 bases, with 16 bases between. The CDR3 runs 14 residues. The germline CDR1 and CDR2 sequences are SGHTA and FQGNSA. The CDR3 loop reads CASNTRGAGETQYF. In DNA form, the CDR3 reads TGTGCCAGCAATACCAGGGGCGCAGGAGAGACCCAGTACTTC. The full variable domain, in which reference TRBV7-2 and TRBJ2-5 provide the parts outside the CDR3, is GAGVSQSPSNKVTEKGKDVELRCDPISGHTALYWYRQSLGQGLEFLIYFQGNSAPDKSGLPSDRFSAERTGGSVSTLTIQRTQQEDSAVYLCASNTRGAGETQYFGPGTRLLVL.

The table lists this clonotype with many counts. The CDR3 DNA reads TGTGCCAGCAGCCAAGGGACAGGGCCTAATTCACCCCTCCACTTT. It yields the protein CASSQGTGPNSPLHF. V usage is TRBV3-1 and J usage is TRBJ1-6, with TRBD1 matching over 8 bases. The CDR3 is 15 amino acids. The V gene's germline CDR1 is LGHDT and CDR2 YNNKEL (reference sequence). Trimming took 1 base from V and 6 from J; bases not matched to a gene: 2.

The gene calls are TRBV10-3 and TRBJ2-1; perhaps TRBD1 as D (6 bases). The germline CDR1 and CDR2 sequences are ENHRY and SYGVKD. Between the trimmed V and J ends, which lost 4 bases and 10 bases, there was a span of 11 bases. CDR3 length: 12 amino acids. The CDR3: CAISVKGQEQFF. The CDR3 region has the DNA TGTGCCATCAGTGTCAAAGGACAGGAGCAGTTCTTC.

The chain carries TRBV20-1 and TRBJ2-7; D could derive from TRBD1 or TRBD2 (5 bases each). Deletions cut 7 bases from V and 2 bases from J, with 12 bases between. The CDR3 covers 12 residues. CDR1 and CDR2 (germline): DFQATT, SNEGSKA (reference sequence). The CDR3 nucleotides are TGCAGTGTCTCCCAGGGACCCTACGAGCAGTACTTC. This codes for CSVSQGPYEQYF.

V gene TRBV5-1 combines with J gene TRBJ1-1, with D perhaps matching TRBD1 (5 bases). Trimming removed 4 bases at V and 3 bases at J, with 7 bases between. Germline CDR1 SGHRS, CDR2 YFSETQ. This CDR3 contains 12 residues. CDR3 protein: CASSGGDTEAFF. The CDR3, as DNA: TGCGCCAGCAGCGGGGGGGACACTGAAGCTTTCTTT.

This clonotype was observed many times. This rearrangement joins TRBV6-2 or TRBV6-3 to TRBJ2-7, with TRBD1 as a possible D gene (6 bases). Germline V gene lookup returns CDR1 MNHEY and CDR2 SVGEGT. This CDR3 region has 13 residues. V dropped 6 bases and J dropped 6 bases, with 15 bases sitting between them. The CDR3 region is CASSWTADFEQYF. CDR3 sequence (DNA): TGTGCCAGCAGCTGGACAGCCGATTTCGAGCAGTACTTC.

Worth noting for this clonotype: A read error may explain this, as a much larger clone is one base away. The chain joins TRBV6-5 to TRBJ2-7, with unresolved D. CDR1 and CDR2 (germline): MNHEY, SVGAGI. This CDR3 region has 15 residues. In DNA, the CDR3 is TGTGCCAGCAGTTACTCGGACGGTGGCTCCTACGAGCGGTACTTC. Its translation is CASSYSDGGSYERYF.

The chain links TRBV7-9 to TRBJ2-3, with TRBD2 as a possible D gene (5 bases). Germline values: CDR1 SEHNR, CDR2 FQNEAQ (reference sequence). Trimming stripped 5 bases from V and 0 bases from J, with 9 bases between. The CDR3 runs 14 residues. The CDR3 bases are TGTGCCAGCAGCGAACTAGAAAGCACAGATACGCAGTATTTT. Translated: CASSELESTDTQYF.

This clonotype has just a few counts. The V call is TRBV5-6, the J call TRBJ2-4, with TRBD2 identical over 13 bases. V lost 0 bases and J lost 2; bases outside the gene matches: 5. Looked up from germline, CDR1 is SGHDT and CDR2 is YYEEEE. CDR3 size: 18 residues. The CDR3 here is CASSLATSGGVTKNIQYF. The CDR3 DNA is TGTGCCAGCAGCTTGGCAACTAGCGGGGGGGTGACCAAAAACATTCAGTACTTC.

The chain recombines TRBV2 with TRBJ2-5; 10 bases are a match to TRBD1. The CDR3 sequence is 13 residues long. From germline, CDR1 is SNHLY and CDR2 FYNNEI. The V gene end was trimmed by 10 bases and the J gene end by 4 bases; junction bases not matched to a gene: 6. The CDR3, as DNA: TGTGCCACAGAGGGACAGGGGAGAGAGACCCAGTACTTC. Residues: CATEGQGRETQYF. The variable domain in full, with the rest retrieved from reference TRBV2 and TRBJ2-5, is EPEVTQTPSHQVTQMGQEVILRCVPISNHLYFYWYRQILGQKVEFLVSFYNNEISEKSEIFDDQFSVERPDGSNFTLKIRSTKLEDSAMYFCATEGQGRETQYFGPGTRLLVL.